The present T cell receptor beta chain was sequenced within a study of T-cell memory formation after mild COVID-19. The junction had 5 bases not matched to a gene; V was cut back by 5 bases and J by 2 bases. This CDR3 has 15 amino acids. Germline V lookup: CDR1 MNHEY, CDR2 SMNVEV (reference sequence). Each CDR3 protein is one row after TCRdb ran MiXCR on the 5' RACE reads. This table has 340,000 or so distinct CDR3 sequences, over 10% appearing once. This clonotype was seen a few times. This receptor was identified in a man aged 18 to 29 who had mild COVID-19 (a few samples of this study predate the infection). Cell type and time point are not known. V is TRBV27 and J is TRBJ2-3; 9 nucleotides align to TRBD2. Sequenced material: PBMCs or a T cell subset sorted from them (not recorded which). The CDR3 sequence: CASSGSGGITDTQYF. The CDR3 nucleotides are TGTGCCAGCAGTGGTAGCGGGGGCATCACAGATACGCAGTATTTT.